Sequencing of this T cell receptor (beta chain) was carried out in a study of OX40 agonist ivuxolimab in advanced cancers. Study context: Hepatocellular carcinoma, melanoma, renal cell or head and neck cancer affected the dose-escalation patients. People who had prior anti-PD-1, anti-PD-L1 or anti-CTLA-4 therapy could take part, and less than 50% had some. Whole-study findings and limits: The antigen specificity of the peripheral T cells (those that were expanded) was not determined.

TCRdb keeps only in-frame clones here, not all; method: immunoSEQ multiplex PCR. The sample lists under 85,000 clones; 80% to 90% were seen once. The CDR3 contains 14 residues. Trimming took 4 bases from V and 1 from J, leaving 10 bases between them. CDR1 SGHVS and CDR2 FQNEAQ come from the germline V gene. For this clone: What it binds is not known.

The sample here was CD4+ or CD8+ T cells sorted from blood, taken in a trial of the OX40 agonist ivuxolimab. The rearrangement joins TRBV7-8 to TRBJ1-1; D gene unclear. The source is an adult with an advanced solid tumor such as melanoma, head and neck, liver or kidney cancer. CDR3 residues: CASSSFVGNTEAFF. In nucleotides, the CDR3 is TGTGCCAGCAGCTCCTTCGTGGGGAACACTGAAGCTTTCTTT.